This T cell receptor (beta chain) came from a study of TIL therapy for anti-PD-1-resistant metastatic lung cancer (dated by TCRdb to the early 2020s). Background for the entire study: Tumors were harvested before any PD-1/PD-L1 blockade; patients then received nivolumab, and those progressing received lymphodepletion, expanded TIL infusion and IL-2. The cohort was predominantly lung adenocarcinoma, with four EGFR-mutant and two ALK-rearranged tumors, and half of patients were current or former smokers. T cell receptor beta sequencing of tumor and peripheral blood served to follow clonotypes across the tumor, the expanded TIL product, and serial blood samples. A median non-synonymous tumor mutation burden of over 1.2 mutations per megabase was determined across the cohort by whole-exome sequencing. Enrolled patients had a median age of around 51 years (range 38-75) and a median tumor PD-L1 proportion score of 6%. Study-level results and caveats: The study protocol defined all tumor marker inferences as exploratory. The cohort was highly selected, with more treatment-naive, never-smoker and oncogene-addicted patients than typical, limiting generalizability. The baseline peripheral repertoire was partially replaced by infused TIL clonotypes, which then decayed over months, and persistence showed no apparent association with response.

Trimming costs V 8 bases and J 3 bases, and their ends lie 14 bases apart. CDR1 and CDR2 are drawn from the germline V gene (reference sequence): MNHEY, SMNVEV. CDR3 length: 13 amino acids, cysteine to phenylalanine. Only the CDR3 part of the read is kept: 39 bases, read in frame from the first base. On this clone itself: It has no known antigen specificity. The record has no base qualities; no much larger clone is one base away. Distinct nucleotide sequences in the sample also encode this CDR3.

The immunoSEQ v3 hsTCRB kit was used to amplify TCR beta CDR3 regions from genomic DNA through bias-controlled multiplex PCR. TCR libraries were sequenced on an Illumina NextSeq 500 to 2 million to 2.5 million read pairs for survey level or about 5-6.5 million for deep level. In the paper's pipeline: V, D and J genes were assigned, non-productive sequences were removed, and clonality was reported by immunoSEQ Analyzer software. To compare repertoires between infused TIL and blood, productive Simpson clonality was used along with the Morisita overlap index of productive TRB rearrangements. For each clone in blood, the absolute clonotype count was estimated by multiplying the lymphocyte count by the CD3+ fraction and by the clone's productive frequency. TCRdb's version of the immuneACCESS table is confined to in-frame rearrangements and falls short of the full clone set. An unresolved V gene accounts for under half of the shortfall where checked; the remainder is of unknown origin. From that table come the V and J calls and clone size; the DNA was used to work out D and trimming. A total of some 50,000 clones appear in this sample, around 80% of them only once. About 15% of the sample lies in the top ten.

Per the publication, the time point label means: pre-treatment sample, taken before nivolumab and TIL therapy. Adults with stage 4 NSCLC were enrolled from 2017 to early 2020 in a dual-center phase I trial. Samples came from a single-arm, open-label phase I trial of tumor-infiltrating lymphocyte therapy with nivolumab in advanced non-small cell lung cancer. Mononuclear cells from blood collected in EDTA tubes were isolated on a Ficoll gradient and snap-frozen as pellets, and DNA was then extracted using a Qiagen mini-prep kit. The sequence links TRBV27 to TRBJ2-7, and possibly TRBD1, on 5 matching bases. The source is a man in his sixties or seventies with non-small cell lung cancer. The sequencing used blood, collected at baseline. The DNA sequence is TGTGCCAGCTCCCTGGGCAGGGACTACGAGCAGTACTTC. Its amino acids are CASSLGRDYEQYF.